Each of the 20 T cell receptor beta chains below was sequenced from the same sample in a study of shared clonotypes between healthy human individuals. CD45RO-negative, CCR7-positively selected cells formed the naive CD8 fraction, excluding terminally differentiated effector memory CD45RA+ cells. Method: immunoSEQ multiplex PCR; TCRdb's copy keeps in-frame clones and lacks some. The sample includes 2 million or so clones, approximately 95% of them seen just once. What was sequenced was naive CD8+ T cells sorted from blood. The receptors here all came from a man aged 18 to 29 in good health.

The chain employs TRBV2 and TRBJ1-1, with 7 bases aligning to TRBD1. In germline, CDR1 is SNHLY, CDR2 FYNNEI. The CDR3 consists of 14 residues. V gave up 6 bases and J gave up 5 bases; unmatched junction bases: 9. The DNA of the CDR3 is TGTGCCAGCAGAAACAGGGGTCCAGGAACTGAAGCTTTCTTT. Translating gives CASRNRGPGTEAFF.

The chain is built from TRBV30 and TRBJ1-1, with 9 bases aligning to TRBD1. From germline, CDR1 is GTSNPN and CDR2 SVGIG (reference sequence). V was clipped by 1 base and J by 8 bases; unmatched bases: 14. This CDR3 region has 16 residues. The CDR3 sequence is CAWSGLGRTGDGEAFF. In DNA, the CDR3 is TGTGCCTGGAGTGGCCTAGGTCGGACAGGGGATGGGGAAGCTTTCTTT.

As regards this clone: Other DNA sequences in this specimen translate into the identical CDR3. V usage is TRBV5-4 and J usage is TRBJ2-7; 7 bases are a match to TRBD1. Trimming took 4 bases from V and 4 from J; bases not matched to a gene: 5. The CDR3 extends over 13 amino acids. Germline V gene sequence: CDR1 SGHNT, CDR2 YYREEE (reference sequence). CDR3 nucleotide sequence: TGTGCCAGCAGCCCCGGGACAGCTTACGAGCAGTACTTC. Its protein product is CASSPGTAYEQYF.

This clone was found once. V and J are TRBV27 and TRBJ1-1; D is uncertain. This CDR3 comprises 13 residues. Germline assignment: CDR1 MNHEY and CDR2 SMNVEV (reference sequence). Deletions cut 2 bases from V and 5 bases from J, with 9 bases between. The CDR3 protein is CASSLIGITEAFF. Written as DNA, the CDR3 is TGTGCCAGCAGTTTAATCGGCATTACTGAAGCTTTCTTT.

This clone appeared once. Additional DNA sequences in this sample encode the identical CDR3. This chain joins TRBV7-9 and TRBJ2-1; D gene ambiguous. The V gene lost 4 bases and the J gene lost 0 bases, with 4 bases spanning the gap. The CDR3 loop spans 13 amino acids. Germline V CDR1 and CDR2: SEHNR, FQNEAQ (reference sequence). The CDR3 DNA reads as TGTGCCAGCAGCTCCCCCTCCTACAATGAGCAGTTCTTC. This encodes CASSSPSYNEQFF.

The chain links TRBV7-9 to TRBJ2-3; D not resolved. The germline gives CDR1 SEHNR, CDR2 FQNEAQ (reference sequence). This CDR3 spans 13 amino acids. Trimming removed 4 bases from V and 2 bases from J, with 7 bases in between. Written as DNA, the CDR3 is TGTGCCAGCAGCTACATTAACACAGATACGCAGTATTTT. Translated: CASSYINTDTQYF.

Only a few counts were recorded for this clone. V usage is TRBV19 and J usage is TRBJ1-2, with 8 bases that match TRBD1. There are 17 residues in the CDR3. J gave up 3 bases and V 3 bases, and 12 bases lay outside the gene matches. Germline V lookup: CDR1 LNHDA, CDR2 SQIVND (reference sequence). The CDR3 here is CASSIRDRGRGYYGYTF. CDR3 coding DNA: TGTGCCAGTAGTATCCGAGACAGGGGTCGTGGATACTATGGCTACACCTTC.

The chain has TRBV28 and TRBJ1-5; TRBD1 might be the D (5 bases). This CDR3 has 15 residues. The germline gives CDR1 MDHEN, CDR2 SYDVKM. Trimming took 5 bases from V and 7 from J, leaving 18 bases between them. The CDR3: CASSPPPEGEQPQHF. CDR3 nucleotides: TGTGCCAGCAGTCCCCCACCTGAAGGGGAACAGCCCCAGCATTTT.

The rearrangement joins TRBV25-1 to TRBJ2-1; 9 nucleotides align to TRBD1. Trimming cost V 4 bases and J 8 bases; bases outside gene matches: 3. This CDR3 comprises 13 residues. CDR1 and CDR2 from the germline V gene are MGHDK and SYGVNS. The CDR3 protein is CASSVQGADEQFF. CDR3 DNA sequence: TGTGCCAGCAGTGTACAGGGGGCCGATGAGCAGTTCTTC.

As DNA, the CDR3 is TGTGCCAGCAGCCCGACAGGGGCGATTCCTTATGGCTACACCTTC. Amino acid sequence: CASSPTGAIPYGYTF. V gene TRBV5-5 combines with J gene TRBJ1-2, with 8 bases aligning to TRBD1. Trimming took 4 bases from V and 5 from J; bases not matched to a gene: 10. Germline CDR1 is SGHKS and CDR2 is YYEKEE (reference sequence). The CDR3 runs to 15 residues.

The chain uses TRBV25-1 and TRBJ2-3; TRBD2 aligns across 9 bases. There are 17 residues in the CDR3. The J segment lost 2 bases and the V segment lost 4 bases, leaving 10 bases of the junction unmatched. The V gene's germline CDR1 is MGHDK and CDR2 SYGVNS. The CDR3 reads CASSGTGTSYNTDTQYF. The CDR3 region has the DNA TGTGCCAGCAGTGGAACAGGGACTAGCTATAACACAGATACGCAGTATTTT.

The V call is TRBV7-2, the J call TRBJ2-7; 9 bases are shared with TRBD2. The CDR3 is 15 amino acids. In germline, CDR1 is SGHTA, CDR2 FQGNSA. Unmatched junction bases numbered 6, after V lost 5 bases and J lost 1 base. The CDR3 loop reads CASSERLAESYEQYF. The CDR3 region has the DNA TGTGCCAGCAGCGAGAGACTAGCGGAGTCCTACGAGCAGTACTTC.

The V call is TRBV19, the J call TRBJ1-2, with unresolved D. This CDR3 is 15 amino acids long. V shed 2 bases and J shed 1 base, with 11 bases lying between them. Germline V gives CDR1 LNHDA, CDR2 SQIVND (reference sequence). The CDR3 spells CASSIYSDFNYGYTF. Here the CDR3 DNA reads TGTGCCAGTAGTATATATTCCGACTTTAACTATGGCTACACCTTC.

Here the CDR3 reads CASSQDPQGKDTEAFF. Here the CDR3 DNA reads TGCGCCAGCAGCCAAGATCCCCAGGGTAAGGACACTGAAGCTTTCTTT. This sequence joins TRBV4-1 and TRBJ1-1; D is perhaps TRBD1 (5 bases). CDR3 length: 16 amino acids. Germline V gene lookup returns CDR1 MGHRA and CDR2 YSYEKL. The V end lost 0 bases, the J end lost 3 bases, and 14 bases lay between the germline ends.

The rearrangement joins TRBV6-5 to TRBJ2-2; no firm D call. V gave up 7 bases and J gave up 7 bases, with 7 bases separating them. Germline CDR1 is MNHEY and CDR2 is SVGAGI. The CDR3 runs 11 residues. The CDR3 loop reads CASMSGGELFF. The CDR3 nucleotides are TGTGCCAGCATGTCGGGCGGGGAGCTGTTTTTT.

The CDR3 DNA is TGTGCCAGCAGCCTGTACTCGGACAGAGATTCACCCCTCCACTTT. It translates to CASSLYSDRDSPLHF. The chain employs TRBV7-3 and TRBJ1-6; tentatively, D is TRBD1 (6 bases). Germline V lookup: CDR1 SGHTA, CDR2 FQGTGA. This CDR3 spans 15 amino acids. The germline V and J ends were trimmed by 5 bases and 8 bases, with 16 bases remaining between them.

V is TRBV7-8 and J is TRBJ2-7, with 10 nucleotides matching TRBD1. Trimming cost V 1 base and J 7 bases; bases outside gene matches: 4. CDR1 is SGHVS, CDR2 FQNEAQ, per germline. The CDR3 is 14 amino acids. DNA of the CDR3: TGTGCCAGCAGCTTAGGACAGGGGGCGTGGGAGCAGTACTTC. It is translated as CASSLGQGAWEQYF.

The gene calls are TRBV5-5 and TRBJ2-7; tentative D call: TRBD1 (6 bases). Trimming removed 5 bases from V and 0 bases from J, with 15 bases in between. The CDR3 length is 15 residues. Germline V CDR1 and CDR2: SGHKS, YYEKEE (reference sequence). CDR3 sequence (DNA): TGTGCCAGCAGTTCAGGGGCGAGGCCCTCCTACGAGCAGTACTTC. As protein: CASSSGARPSYEQYF.

The CDR3 loop reads CSARSGVEQYF. CDR3 DNA sequence: TGCAGTGCTAGAAGCGGGGTCGAGCAGTACTTC. V usage is TRBV20-1 and J usage is TRBJ2-7; 7 nucleotides match TRBD2. The CDR3 spans 11 residues. V lost 2 bases, J lost 6 bases, and 1 base stayed unmatched. Germline CDR1 DFQATT, CDR2 SNEGSKA (reference sequence).

The rearrangement uses TRBV4-3 and TRBJ2-2; TRBD2 might be the D (6 bases). This CDR3 has 16 residues. Germline CDR1 and CDR2: LGHNA and YSLEER. V lost 0 bases and J 4 bases, leaving 12 bases between the germline ends. This CDR3 reads CASSQDTGGLTGELFF. The CDR3 DNA sequence: TGCGCCAGCAGCCAAGATACAGGAGGGCTCACCGGGGAGCTGTTTTTT.